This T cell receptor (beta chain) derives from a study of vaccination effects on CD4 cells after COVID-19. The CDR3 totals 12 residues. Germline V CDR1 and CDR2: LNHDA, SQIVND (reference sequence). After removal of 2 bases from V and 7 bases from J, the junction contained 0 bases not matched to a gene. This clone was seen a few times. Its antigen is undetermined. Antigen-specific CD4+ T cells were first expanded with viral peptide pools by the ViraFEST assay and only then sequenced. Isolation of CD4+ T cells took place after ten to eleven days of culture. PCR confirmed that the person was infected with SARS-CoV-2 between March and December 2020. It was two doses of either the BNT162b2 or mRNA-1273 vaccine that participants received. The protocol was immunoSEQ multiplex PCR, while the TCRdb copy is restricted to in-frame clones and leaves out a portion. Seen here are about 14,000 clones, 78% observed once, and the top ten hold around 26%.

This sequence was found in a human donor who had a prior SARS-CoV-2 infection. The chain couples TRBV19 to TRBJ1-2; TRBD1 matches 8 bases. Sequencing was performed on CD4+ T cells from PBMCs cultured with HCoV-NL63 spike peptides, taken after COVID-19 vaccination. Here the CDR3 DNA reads TGTGCCAGTAGTATAACAGGGGGTGGCTACACCTTC. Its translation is CASSITGGGYTF.